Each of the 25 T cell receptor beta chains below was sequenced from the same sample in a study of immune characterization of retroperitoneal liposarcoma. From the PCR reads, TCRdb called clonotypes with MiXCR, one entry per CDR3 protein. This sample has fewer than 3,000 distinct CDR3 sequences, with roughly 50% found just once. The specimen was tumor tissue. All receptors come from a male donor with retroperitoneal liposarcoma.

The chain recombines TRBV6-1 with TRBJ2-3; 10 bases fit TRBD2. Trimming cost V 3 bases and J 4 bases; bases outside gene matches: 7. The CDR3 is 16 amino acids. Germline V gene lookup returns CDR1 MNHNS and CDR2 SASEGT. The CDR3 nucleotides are TGTGCCAGCAGTGATGGAGAGCGGGAGGGTGCAGATACGCAGTATTTT. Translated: CASSDGEREGADTQYF.

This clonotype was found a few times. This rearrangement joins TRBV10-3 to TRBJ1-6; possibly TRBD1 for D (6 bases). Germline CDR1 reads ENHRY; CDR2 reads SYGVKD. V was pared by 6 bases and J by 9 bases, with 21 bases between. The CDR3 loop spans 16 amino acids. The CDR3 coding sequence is TGTGCCATCAGCCAGAACCCGACAGGACTGGCTTCACCCCTCCACTTT. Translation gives CAISQNPTGLASPLHF.

CDR3 sequence (DNA): TGTGCCAGCAGTGTAAGGACAGTGAGCAATGAGCAGTTCTTC. Protein: CASSVRTVSNEQFF. The V gene is TRBV6-1, the J gene TRBJ2-1, with a possible D match to TRBD1 (6 bases). The CDR3 sequence is 14 residues long. V lost 4 bases to trimming and J lost 6 bases, with 13 bases between them. The V gene's germline CDR1 is MNHNS and CDR2 SASEGT.

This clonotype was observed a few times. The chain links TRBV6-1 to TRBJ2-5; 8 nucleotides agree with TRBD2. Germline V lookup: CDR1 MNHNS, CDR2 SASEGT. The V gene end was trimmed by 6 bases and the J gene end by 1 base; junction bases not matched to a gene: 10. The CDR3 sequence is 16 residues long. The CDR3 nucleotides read TGTGCCAGCAGCTACCCAGCGGGAGAGGGCCAAGAGACCCAGTACTTC. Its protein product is CASSYPAGEGQETQYF.

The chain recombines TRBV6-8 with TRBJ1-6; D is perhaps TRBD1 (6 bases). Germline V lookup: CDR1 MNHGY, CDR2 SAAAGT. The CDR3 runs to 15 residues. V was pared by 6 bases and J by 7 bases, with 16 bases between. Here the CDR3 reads CASRGVGGRNSPLHF. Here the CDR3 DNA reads TGTGCCAGCAGGGGGGTGGGGGGGCGAAATTCACCCCTCCACTTT.

The CDR3 sequence: CASSGRETQYF. DNA of the CDR3: TGTGCCAGCAGTGGACGGGAGACCCAGTACTTC. The J gene is TRBJ2-1, the V gene TRBV6-1; D is unclear. The J call may be incorrect, as the DNA end agrees better with TRBJ2-5. The CDR3 is made up of 11 amino acids. Germline V CDR1 and CDR2: MNHNS, SASEGT.

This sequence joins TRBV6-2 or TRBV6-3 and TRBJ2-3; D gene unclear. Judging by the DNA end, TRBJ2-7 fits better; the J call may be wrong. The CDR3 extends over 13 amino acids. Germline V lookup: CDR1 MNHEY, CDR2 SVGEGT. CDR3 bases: TGTGCCAGCTGTAGAGTGGGGAACAATGAGCAGTACTTC. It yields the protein CASCRVGNNEQYF.

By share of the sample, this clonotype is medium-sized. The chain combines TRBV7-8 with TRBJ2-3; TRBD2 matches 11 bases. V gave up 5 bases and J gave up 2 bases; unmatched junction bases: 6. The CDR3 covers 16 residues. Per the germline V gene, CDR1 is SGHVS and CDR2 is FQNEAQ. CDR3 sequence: CASSPRTSGLTDTQYF. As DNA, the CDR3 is TGTGCCAGCAGCCCGAGGACTAGCGGGCTCACAGATACGCAGTATTTT.

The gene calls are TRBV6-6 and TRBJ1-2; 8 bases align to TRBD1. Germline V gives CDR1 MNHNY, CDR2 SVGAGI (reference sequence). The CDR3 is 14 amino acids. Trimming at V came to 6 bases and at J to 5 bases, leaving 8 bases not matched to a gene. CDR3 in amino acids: CASSGTGGQYGYTF. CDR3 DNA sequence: TGTGCCAGCAGCGGGACAGGTGGTCAGTATGGCTACACCTTC.

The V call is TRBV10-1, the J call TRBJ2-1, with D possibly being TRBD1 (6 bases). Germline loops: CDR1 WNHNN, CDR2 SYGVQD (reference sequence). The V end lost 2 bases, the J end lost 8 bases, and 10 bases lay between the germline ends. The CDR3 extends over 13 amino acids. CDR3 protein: CASSENAGDEQFF. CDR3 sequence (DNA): TGCGCCAGCAGTGAGAACGCAGGGGATGAGCAGTTCTTC.

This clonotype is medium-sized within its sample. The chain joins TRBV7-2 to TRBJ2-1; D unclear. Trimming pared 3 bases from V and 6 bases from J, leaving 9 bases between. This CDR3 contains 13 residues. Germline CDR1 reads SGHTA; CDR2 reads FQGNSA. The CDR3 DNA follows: TGTGCCAGCAGCTTCTGGGGATCCAATGAGCAGTTCTTC. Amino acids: CASSFWGSNEQFF.

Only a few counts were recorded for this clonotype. The chain's CDR3 is CASSYTGDYEQYF. CDR3 sequence (DNA): TGTGCCAGCAGTTACACGGGAGACTACGAGCAGTACTTC. This sequence joins TRBV6-5 and TRBJ2-7; TRBD2 might be the D (6 bases). The germline gives CDR1 MNHEY, CDR2 SVGAGI. There are 13 residues in the CDR3. Trimming removed 2 bases from V and 3 bases from J, with 8 bases in between.

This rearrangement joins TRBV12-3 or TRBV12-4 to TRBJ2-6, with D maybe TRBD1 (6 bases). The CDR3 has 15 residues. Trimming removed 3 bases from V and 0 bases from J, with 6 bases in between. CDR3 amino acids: CASSLGASGANVLTF. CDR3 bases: TGTGCCAGCAGTTTGGGGGCCTCTGGGGCCAACGTCCTGACTTTC.

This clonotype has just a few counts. The CDR3 loop reads CASTPVRETLEQFF. CDR3 nucleotide sequence: TGTGCCAGCACTCCAGTCCGGGAGACTCTCGAGCAGTTCTTC. This chain uses TRBV6-1 with TRBJ2-1; possible D gene TRBD2, 6 bases. Trimming removed 7 bases from V and 10 bases from J, with 20 bases in between. Germline V lookup: CDR1 MNHNS, CDR2 SASEGT. The CDR3 totals 14 residues.

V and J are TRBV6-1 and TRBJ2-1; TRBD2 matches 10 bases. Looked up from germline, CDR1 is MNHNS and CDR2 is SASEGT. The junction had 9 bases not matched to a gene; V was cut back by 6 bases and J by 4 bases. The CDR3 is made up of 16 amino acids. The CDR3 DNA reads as TGTGCCAGCAGGAACCCAGCGGGAGGGGGGTACAATGAGCAGTTCTTC. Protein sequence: CASRNPAGGGYNEQFF.

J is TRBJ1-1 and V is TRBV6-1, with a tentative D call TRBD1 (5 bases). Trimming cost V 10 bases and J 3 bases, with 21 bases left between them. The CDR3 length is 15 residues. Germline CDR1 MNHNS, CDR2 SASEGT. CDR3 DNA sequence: TGTGCCACCTTACCGGAGGTGACAGCGTACACTGAAGCTTTCTTT. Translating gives CATLPEVTAYTEAFF.

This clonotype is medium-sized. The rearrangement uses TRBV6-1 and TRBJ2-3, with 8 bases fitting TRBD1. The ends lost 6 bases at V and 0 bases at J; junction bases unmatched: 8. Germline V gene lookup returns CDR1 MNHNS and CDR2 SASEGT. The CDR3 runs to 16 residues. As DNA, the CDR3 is TGTGCCAGCAGACCCCCGACAGGGGAGAGCACAGATACGCAGTATTTT. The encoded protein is CASRPPTGESTDTQYF.

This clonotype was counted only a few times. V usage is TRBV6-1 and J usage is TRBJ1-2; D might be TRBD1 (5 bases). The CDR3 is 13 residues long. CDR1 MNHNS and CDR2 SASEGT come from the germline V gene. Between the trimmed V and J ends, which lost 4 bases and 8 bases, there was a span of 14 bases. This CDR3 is CASSVDPRGGYTF. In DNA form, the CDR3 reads TGTGCCAGCAGTGTAGACCCCCGGGGCGGCTACACCTTC.

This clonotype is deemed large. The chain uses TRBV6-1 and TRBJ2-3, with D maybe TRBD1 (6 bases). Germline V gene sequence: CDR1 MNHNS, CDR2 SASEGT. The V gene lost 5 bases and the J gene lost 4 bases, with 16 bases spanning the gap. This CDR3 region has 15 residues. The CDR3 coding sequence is TGTGCCAGCAGTCCCTACAGGGCCAGGGCAGATACGCAGTATTTT. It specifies CASSPYRARADTQYF.

CDR3 DNA sequence: TGTGCCAGCATCAAGGAAGAGACCCAGTACTTC. Protein: CASIKEETQYF. The chain employs TRBV6-8 and TRBJ2-1; D not certain. Near its end, the DNA agrees better with TRBJ2-5, so the J call may be wrong. Germline V lookup: CDR1 MNHGY, CDR2 SAAAGT. The CDR3 sequence is 11 residues long.

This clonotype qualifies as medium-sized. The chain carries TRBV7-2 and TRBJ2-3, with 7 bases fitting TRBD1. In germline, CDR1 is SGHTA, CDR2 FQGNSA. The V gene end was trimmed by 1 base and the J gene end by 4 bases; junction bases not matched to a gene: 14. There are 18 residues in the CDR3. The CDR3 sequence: CASSLVRPAGGYADTQYF. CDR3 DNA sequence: TGTGCCAGCAGCTTAGTTAGACCGGCAGGGGGTTATGCAGATACGCAGTATTTT.

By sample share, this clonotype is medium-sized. The DNA of the CDR3 is TGTGCCAGTGGATTAGCGGATGCCGCGAACACCGGGGAGCTGTTTTTT. Its translation: CASGLADAANTGELFF. This chain links TRBV12-3 or TRBV12-4 with TRBJ2-2; maybe TRBD2 (6 bases). The ends were cut back, 9 bases at V and 0 bases at J, with 17 bases in the middle. This CDR3 spans 16 amino acids.

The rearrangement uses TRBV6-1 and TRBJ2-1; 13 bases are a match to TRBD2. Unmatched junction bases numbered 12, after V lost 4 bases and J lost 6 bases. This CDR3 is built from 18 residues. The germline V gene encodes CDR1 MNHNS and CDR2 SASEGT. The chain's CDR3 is CASSGGIPGLAGLNEQFF. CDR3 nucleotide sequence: TGTGCCAGCAGTGGCGGAATACCGGGACTAGCGGGACTCAATGAGCAGTTCTTC.

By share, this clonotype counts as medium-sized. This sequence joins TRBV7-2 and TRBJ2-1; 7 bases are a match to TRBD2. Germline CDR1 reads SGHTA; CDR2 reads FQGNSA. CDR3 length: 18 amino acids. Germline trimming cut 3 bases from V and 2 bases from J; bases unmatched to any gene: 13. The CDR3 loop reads CASSLGGLRAPPYNEQFF. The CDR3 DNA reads TGTGCCAGCAGCTTGGGAGGGTTACGGGCCCCGCCCTACAATGAGCAGTTCTTC.

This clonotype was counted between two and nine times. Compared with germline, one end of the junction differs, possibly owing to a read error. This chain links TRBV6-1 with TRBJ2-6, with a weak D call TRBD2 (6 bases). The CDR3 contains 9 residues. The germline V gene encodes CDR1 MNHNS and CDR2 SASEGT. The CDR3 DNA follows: TGTGCCAGCAGTTACGACGCGGGGTTC. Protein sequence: CASSYDAGF.